The following is a TCR beta chain sequence with its context. V was pared by 3 bases and J by 5 bases, with 10 bases of the junction left unmatched. The CDR3 runs to 16 residues. The germline V gene has CDR1 MNHEY and CDR2 SMNVEV (reference sequence). This specimen belongs to a study of T cell changes during pregnancy in multiple sclerosis. Generated by immunoSEQ multiplex PCR, the TCRdb table keeps only in-frame clones and is missing some. In the table there are approximately 80,000 clones, roughly nine tenths of which are singletons. The sample here was PBMCs, taken in the first trimester of pregnancy. The J gene is TRBJ2-7, the V gene TRBV27; TRBD1 matches 10 bases. The TCR originated in a female donor in good health, serving as a control in a pregnancy study. Some clones in this sample may be carry-over from other donors' samples. The CDR3 spells CASSLLTGTGDHEQYF. Here the CDR3 DNA reads TGTGCCAGCAGTTTGCTTACCGGGACAGGGGACCACGAGCAGTACTTC.